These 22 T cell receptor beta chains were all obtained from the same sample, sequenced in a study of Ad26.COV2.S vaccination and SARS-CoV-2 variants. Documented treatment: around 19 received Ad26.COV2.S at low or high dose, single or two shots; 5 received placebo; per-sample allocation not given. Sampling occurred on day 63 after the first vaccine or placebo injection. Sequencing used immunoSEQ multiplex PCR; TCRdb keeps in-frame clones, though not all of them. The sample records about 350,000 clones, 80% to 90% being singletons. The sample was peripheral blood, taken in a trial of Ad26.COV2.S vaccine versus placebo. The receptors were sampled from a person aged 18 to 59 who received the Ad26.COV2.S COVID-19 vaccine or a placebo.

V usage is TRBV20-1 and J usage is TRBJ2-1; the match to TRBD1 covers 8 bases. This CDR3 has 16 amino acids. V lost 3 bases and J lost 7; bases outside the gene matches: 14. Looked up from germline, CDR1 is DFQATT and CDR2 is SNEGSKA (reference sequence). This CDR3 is CSASGFGDRSFNEQFF. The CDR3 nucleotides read TGCAGTGCTAGTGGCTTTGGGGACAGGTCTTTTAATGAGCAGTTCTTC.

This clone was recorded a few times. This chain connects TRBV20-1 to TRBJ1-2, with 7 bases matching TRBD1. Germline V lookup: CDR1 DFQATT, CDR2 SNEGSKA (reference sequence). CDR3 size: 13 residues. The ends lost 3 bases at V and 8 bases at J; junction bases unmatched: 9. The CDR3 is CSASHPGGFGYTF. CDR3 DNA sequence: TGCAGTGCTAGTCACCCAGGGGGGTTCGGCTACACCTTC.

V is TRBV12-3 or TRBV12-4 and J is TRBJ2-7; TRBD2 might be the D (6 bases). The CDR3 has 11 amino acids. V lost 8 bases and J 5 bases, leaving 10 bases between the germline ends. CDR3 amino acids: CASRRGDEQYF. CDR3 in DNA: TGTGCCAGCCGGAGGGGAGACGAGCAGTACTTC.

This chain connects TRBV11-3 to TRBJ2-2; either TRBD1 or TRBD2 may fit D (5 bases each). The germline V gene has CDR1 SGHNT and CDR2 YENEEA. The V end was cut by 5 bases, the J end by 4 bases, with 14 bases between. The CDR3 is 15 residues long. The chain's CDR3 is CASSQFFGATGELFF. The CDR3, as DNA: TGTGCCAGCAGCCAGTTTTTCGGGGCCACCGGGGAGCTGTTTTTT.

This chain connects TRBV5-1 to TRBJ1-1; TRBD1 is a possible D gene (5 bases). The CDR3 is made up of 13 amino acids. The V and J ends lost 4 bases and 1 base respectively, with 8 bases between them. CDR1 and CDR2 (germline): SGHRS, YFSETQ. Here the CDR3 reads CASSQGQNTEAFF. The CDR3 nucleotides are TGCGCCAGCAGCCAAGGACAGAACACTGAAGCTTTCTTT.

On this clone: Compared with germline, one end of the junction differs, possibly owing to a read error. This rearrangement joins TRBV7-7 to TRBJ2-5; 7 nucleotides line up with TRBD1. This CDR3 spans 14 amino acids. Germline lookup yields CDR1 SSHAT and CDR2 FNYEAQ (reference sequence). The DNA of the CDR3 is TGTGCTAGCAGCTTAGAGGGGGCGGGAGAGACCCAGTACTTC. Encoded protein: CASSLEGAGETQYF.

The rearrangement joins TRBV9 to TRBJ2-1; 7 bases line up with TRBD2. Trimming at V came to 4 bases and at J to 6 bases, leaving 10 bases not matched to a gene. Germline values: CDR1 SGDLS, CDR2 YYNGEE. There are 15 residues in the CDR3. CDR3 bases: TGTGCCAGCAGCCCCAACAGCGGGGATCTCAATGAGCAGTTCTTC. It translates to CASSPNSGDLNEQFF.

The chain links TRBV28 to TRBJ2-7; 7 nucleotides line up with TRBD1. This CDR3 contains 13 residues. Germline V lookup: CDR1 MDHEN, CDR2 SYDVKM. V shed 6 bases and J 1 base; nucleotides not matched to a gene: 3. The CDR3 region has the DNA TGTGCCAGCAGCACGGGACAGTCCTACGAGCAGTACTTC. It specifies CASSTGQSYEQYF.

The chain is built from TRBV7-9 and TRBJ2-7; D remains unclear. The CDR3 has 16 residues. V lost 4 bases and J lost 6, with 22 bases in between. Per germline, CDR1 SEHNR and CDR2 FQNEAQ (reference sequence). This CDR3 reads CASSSRPGQHKGEQYF. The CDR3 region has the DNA TGTGCCAGCAGCTCCCGACCCGGGCAGCATAAGGGCGAGCAGTACTTC.

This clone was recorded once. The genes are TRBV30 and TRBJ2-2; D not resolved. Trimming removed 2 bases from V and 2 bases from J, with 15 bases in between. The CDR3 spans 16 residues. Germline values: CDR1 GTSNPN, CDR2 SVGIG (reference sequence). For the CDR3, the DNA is TGTGCCTGGAGTCCCCTCACCGCGGCTAACACCGGGGAGCTGTTTTTT. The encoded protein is CAWSPLTAANTGELFF.

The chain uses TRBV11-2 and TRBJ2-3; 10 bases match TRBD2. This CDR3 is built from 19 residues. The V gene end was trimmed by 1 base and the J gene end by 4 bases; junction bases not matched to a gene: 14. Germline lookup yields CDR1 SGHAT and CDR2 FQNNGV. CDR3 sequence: CASSLVGGPGLATSDTQYF. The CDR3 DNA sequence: TGTGCCAGCAGCTTAGTAGGGGGACCGGGACTAGCGACATCAGATACGCAGTATTTT. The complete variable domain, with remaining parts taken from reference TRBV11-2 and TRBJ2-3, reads EAGVAQSPRYKIIEKRQSVAFWCNPISGHATLYWYQQILGQGPKLLIQFQNNGVVDDSQLPKDRFSAERLKGVDSTLKIQPAKLEDSAVYLCASSLVGGPGLATSDTQYFGPGTRLTVL.

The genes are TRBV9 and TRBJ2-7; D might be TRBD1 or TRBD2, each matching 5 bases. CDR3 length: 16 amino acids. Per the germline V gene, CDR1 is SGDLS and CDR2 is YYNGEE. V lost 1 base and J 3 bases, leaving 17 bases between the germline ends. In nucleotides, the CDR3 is TGTGCCAGCAGCGTAAGTCCGGGGCCAGAGATCTACGAGCAGTACTTC. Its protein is CASSVSPGPEIYEQYF.

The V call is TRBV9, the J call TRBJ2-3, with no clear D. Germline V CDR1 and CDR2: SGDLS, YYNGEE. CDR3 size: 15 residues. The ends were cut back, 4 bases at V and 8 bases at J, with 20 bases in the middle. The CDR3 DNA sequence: TGTGCCAGCAGCTTCACTTCTGGGTTTCTGGGTACGCAGTATTTT. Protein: CASSFTSGFLGTQYF.

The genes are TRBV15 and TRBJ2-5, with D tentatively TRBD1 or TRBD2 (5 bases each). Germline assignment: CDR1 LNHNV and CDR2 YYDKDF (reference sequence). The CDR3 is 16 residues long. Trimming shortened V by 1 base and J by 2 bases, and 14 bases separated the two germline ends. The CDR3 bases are TGTGCCACCAGCAGAGTGGGGGTGCCTTCACAAGAGACCCAGTACTTC. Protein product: CATSRVGVPSQETQYF.

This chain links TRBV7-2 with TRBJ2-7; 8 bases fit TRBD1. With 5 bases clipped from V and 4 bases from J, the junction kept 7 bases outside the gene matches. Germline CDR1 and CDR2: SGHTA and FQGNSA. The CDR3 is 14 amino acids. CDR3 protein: CASSPGTGPYEQYF. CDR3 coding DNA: TGTGCCAGCAGCCCTGGGACAGGTCCGTACGAGCAGTACTTC.

DNA of the CDR3: TGTGCCAGCAGGTTGCAGGGACAGGGAAACTATGGCTACACCTTC. Protein product: CASRLQGQGNYGYTF. V is TRBV27 and J is TRBJ1-2; 9 bases match TRBD1. The germline CDR1 and CDR2 sequences are MNHEY and SMNVEV (reference sequence). The CDR3 runs to 15 residues. After removal of 6 bases from V and 2 bases from J, the junction contained 7 bases not matched to a gene.

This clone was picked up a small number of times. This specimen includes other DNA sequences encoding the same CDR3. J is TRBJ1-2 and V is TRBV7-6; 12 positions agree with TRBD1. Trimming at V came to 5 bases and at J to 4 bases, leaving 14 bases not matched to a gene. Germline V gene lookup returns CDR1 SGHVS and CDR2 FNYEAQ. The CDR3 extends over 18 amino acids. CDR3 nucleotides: TGTGCCAGCAGCCCAATTGGGGGACAGGGGGCCCTAGGCTATGGCTACACCTTC. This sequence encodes CASSPIGGQGALGYGYTF. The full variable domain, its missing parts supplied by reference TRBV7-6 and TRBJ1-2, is GAGVSQSPRYKVTKRGQDVALRCDPISGHVSLYWYRQALGQGPEFLTYFNYEAQQDKSGLPNDRFSAERPEGSISTLTIQRTEQRDSAMYRCASSPIGGQGALGYGYTFGSGTRLTVV.

Written as DNA, the CDR3 is TGTGCCATCAGTGAGTCGAGTAGCGGGAGGTCAGATACGCAGTATTTT. Its translation: CAISESSSGRSDTQYF. The chain links TRBV10-3 to TRBJ2-3, with 10 bases that match TRBD2. Trimming took 0 bases from V and 4 from J; bases not matched to a gene: 4. The CDR3 loop spans 16 amino acids. Germline V lookup: CDR1 ENHRY, CDR2 SYGVKD.

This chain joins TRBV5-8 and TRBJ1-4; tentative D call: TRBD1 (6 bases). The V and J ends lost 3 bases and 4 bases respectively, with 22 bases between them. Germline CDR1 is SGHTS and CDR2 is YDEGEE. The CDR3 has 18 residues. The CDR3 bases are TGTGCCAGCAGCTCCGGGACAATCAAGGGTTATGGTAATGAAAAACTGTTTTTT. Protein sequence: CASSSGTIKGYGNEKLFF.

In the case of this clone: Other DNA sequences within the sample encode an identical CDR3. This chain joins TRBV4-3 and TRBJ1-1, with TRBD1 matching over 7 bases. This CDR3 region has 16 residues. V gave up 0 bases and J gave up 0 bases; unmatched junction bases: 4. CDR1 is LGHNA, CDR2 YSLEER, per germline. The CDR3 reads CASSQDRDRMNTEAFF. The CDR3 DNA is TGCGCCAGCAGCCAAGATCGGGACAGAATGAACACTGAAGCTTTCTTT.

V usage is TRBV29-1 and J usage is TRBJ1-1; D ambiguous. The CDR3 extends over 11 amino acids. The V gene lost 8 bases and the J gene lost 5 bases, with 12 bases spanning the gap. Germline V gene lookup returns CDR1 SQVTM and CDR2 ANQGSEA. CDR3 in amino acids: CSQDLETEAFF. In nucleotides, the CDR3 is TGCAGCCAGGACTTGGAAACTGAAGCTTTCTTT.

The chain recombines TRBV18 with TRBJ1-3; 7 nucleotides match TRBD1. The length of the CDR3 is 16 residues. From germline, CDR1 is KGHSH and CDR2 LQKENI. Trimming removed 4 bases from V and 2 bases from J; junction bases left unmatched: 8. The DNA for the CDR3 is TGTGCCAGCTCACTAACCCAGGGGGTCACTGGAAACACCATATATTTT. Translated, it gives CASSLTQGVTGNTIYF.